This T cell receptor beta chain was retrieved from a study of shared clonotypes between healthy human individuals (TCRdb year 2020). Background on the whole study: A couple of women and a few men aged 18 to 49 years were included in the cohort. For each donor, CD4 naive and CD4 memory were each run on three plates, CD8 naive on two plates, and CD8 memory on one plate. To estimate repertoire size and how much clonotype sharing occurs between individuals, the study deeply sequenced the blood TCR repertoires of several healthy adults. To increase sequencing depth and limit assay-specific biases, different laboratories used diverse techniques to prepare libraries and sequence TCR repertoires. Per donor, leukapheresis produced somewhere between about 0.8 and 9.5 billion PBMCs.

The sample holds one count of this clone. Its binding antigen is unknown. No clone much larger than this one lies a single base away; base qualities are absent. Donors were healthy HIV-negative adults with no recently reported acute infections or vaccinations. Only Caucasian adults living in Nashville, Tennessee, USA were represented among the donors. Magnetic negative selection was used to enrich CD4+ T cells, after which naive cells were positively selected on CD45RA and the negative fraction became the memory subset. Blood was obtained by leukapheresis, after which PBMCs were separated by Ficoll-Histopaque density gradient centrifugation and cryopreserved in liquid nitrogen vapor phase. Analytical flow cytometry was used to check the purity and quantity of every magnetically sorted T cell population. Genomic DNA was isolated from each sorted fraction and quantified by UV absorbance on a Nanodrop 2000c.

Using the deep immunoSEQ assay, TCR CDR3 regions were amplified from genomic DNA by multiplex PCR. Extracted genomic DNA from each cell subset was distributed evenly across all wells of several immunoSEQ 96-well plates, and each plate was treated as a replicate. Each replicate PCR for sorted subsets received 150 to 250 ng genomic DNA, equal to tens of thousands of T cell genomes. Purified libraries were quantified with a Qubit 3.0 fluorometer, sized on a Bioanalyzer 2100, and re-quantified with the KAPA Library Quantification kit. A separate single-read 150-cycle Illumina NextSeq 550 flow cell was used to sequence each immunoSEQ 96-well plate. Processing in the source paper ran as follows. The immunoSEQ output contained only junctional sequences without quality scores, so filtering could not match that applied to full-length reads. To assign V/J genes and CDR3, sequences were annotated using PyIR, a Python wrapper for IgBLAST v1.9, with IMGT germline references. Any read was removed if the V/J assignment was weak (E-value above 1e-6), the CDR3 was missing, or the read contained stop codons, out-of-frame junctions, or ambiguous translated residues. V3J clonotypes were defined as sequences sharing an identical inferred V gene, J gene, and CDR3 amino acid sequence. Percentage overlap between repertoires was computed as shared unique clonotypes divided by the size of the smaller repertoire. Richness of each repertoire was evaluated using RTK rarefaction, the Chao1 estimator, and Recon v2.1 estimates of unobserved clonotypes. Generation probabilities were computed with OLGA for all TCRbeta clonotypes obtained by the gDNA method from several donors. What TCRdb holds here is the immuneACCESS table cut down to in-frame rearrangements. Part of the clones is not present; checked against another copy, under half of the missing clones reflect an unresolved V gene, and the others are unexplained. V and J calls and clone size follow that table, whereas D and trimming were derived from the DNA. Counted in this sample were around 1.4 million clones; 98% of them appeared once. The ten top clones hold approximately 0.4% of the sample.

The study at large found these results: Clonotypes shared by all four sorted-subset donors showed higher generation probabilities than non-shared clonotypes. Sampling was restricted to blood, and TCR repertoires in tissue are likely to differ from TCR repertoires in blood. Estimated clonotype richness was generally larger for naive than for memory subsets. Incomplete sequencing was indicated by rarefaction of sorted-subset datasets, despite the large sequencing depth. Based on pairwise subsampling, the degree of clonotype sharing among donors was expected to be affected by sequencing depth. The genetic and exposure-history diversity represented was limited by the small number of donors. Roughly 5.2% of naive CD4, 3% to 3.5% of naive CD8, around 2.3% of memory CD4, and 0.4% of memory CD8 clonotypes were shared across several donors.

Including the terminal cysteine and phenylalanine, the CDR3 comprises 14 residues. Only the CDR3 DNA is retained, 42 bases long and in frame from the first base. According to the germline V gene, CDR1 reads SGHRS and CDR2 reads YFSETQ. Deletion took 6 bases off V and 3 bases off J, with a span of 16 bases between the germline ends. The chain is encoded by TRBV5-1 joined to TRBJ2-7; the D gene is not confidently resolved. This receptor was taken from a man younger than 45 in good health. What was sequenced was naive CD4+ T cells sorted from blood. The label giving this sample's cell subset or site can be read as: CD45RA+ positively selected. The CDR3 region has the sequence CASTPRAEGYEQYF. The nucleotide sequence reads as follows: TGCGCCAGCACCCCCCGCGCAGAAGGCTACGAGCAGTACTTC.